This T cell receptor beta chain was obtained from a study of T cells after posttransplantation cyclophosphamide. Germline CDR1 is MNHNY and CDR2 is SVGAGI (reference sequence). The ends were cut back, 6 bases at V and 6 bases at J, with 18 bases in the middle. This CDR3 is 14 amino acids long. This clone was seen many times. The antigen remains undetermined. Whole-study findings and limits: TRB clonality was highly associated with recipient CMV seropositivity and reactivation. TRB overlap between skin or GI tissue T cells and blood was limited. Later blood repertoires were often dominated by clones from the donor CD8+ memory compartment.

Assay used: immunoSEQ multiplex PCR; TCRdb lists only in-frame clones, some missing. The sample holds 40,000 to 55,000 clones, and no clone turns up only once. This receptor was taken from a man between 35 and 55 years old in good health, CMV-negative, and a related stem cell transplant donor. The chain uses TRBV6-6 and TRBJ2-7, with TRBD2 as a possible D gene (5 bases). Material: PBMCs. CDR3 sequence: CASSLTSMTPEQYF. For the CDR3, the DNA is TGTGCCAGCAGCTTAACTAGTATGACCCCCGAGCAGTACTTC.